This TCR beta chain was identified in a study of cytomegalovirus exposure and HLA in healthy donors. Points from the study as a whole: 87-base-pair reads could not separate some V segments, including TRBV6-2 and TRBV6-3.

A multiplex PCR was run with 60 Vbeta primers and 13 Jbeta primers. TCRdb keeps only in-frame clones here, not all; method: immunoSEQ multiplex PCR. The table records roughly 120,000 clones, around 10% of them present only once. The CDR3 has 16 amino acids. CDR1 and CDR2 from the germline V gene are SGDLS and YYNGEE. V lost 0 bases to trimming and J lost 5 bases; unmatched junction nucleotides: 6. With respect to this clone: The antigen is unknown.

This chain joins TRBV9 and TRBJ2-3; 10 nucleotides match TRBD2. This clonotype was obtained from a man younger than 40 in good health and CMV-seronegative. The sample taken for sequencing was PBMCs. CDR3 residues: CASSVVRSGGGDTQYF. The DNA for the CDR3 is TGTGCCAGCAGCGTAGTCCGGAGCGGGGGGGGAGATACGCAGTATTTT.